This T cell receptor beta chain was identified in a study of beta chain features in type 1 diabetes. Study results and caveats: Shortening of TCRB CDR3s, moderate but significant, appeared in all four CD4+ subsets of Type 1 diabetes patients.

For this clone: Its matching antigen is unknown.

The authors reverse transcribed all of the isolated RNA, so sequencing captured expressed TCRB transcripts. The data were produced by immunoSEQ multiplex PCR, yet TCRdb's version contains in-frame clones alone and is incomplete. The sample has around 250,000 clones; about a fifth are singletons. This TCR came from a woman between 35 and 50 years old with type 1 diabetes. The sample comprised naive CD4+ T cells from blood.

As DNA, the CDR3 is TGTGCCAGCAGCTTACTGGGCCGGTACAATGAGCAGTTCTTC. This encodes CASSLLGRYNEQFF. The chain recombines TRBV7-9 with TRBJ2-1; D is unclear. V lost 2 bases, J lost 4 bases, and 9 bases lay in between. The CDR3 runs 14 residues. Germline CDR1 reads SEHNR; CDR2 reads FQNEAQ (reference sequence).